This TCR beta chain was sequenced for a study of shared clonotypes between healthy human individuals. Repertoires were generated with immunoSEQ multiplex PCR, while TCRdb's copy carries only in-frame clones and drops some. The sample yields 2 million to 2.5 million clones, 92% seen once. CDR1 is MDHEN and CDR2 is SYDVKM in the germline V gene. Losses at the gene ends were 8 bases for V and 7 bases for J; bases not matched to a gene: 8. The length of the CDR3 is 14 residues. The clonotype comes from a man between 18 and 29 years old in good health. Some clones in this sample may be carry-over from other donors' samples. The specimen sequenced was naive CD4+ T cells from PBMCs. Subset specified: CD45RA+ positively selected. The chain combines TRBV28 with TRBJ1-5; 10 bases align to TRBD1. The CDR3 region is CASCGQGERQPQHF. CDR3 coding DNA: TGTGCCAGCTGCGGACAGGGGGAGCGACAGCCCCAGCATTTT.